This T cell receptor beta chain appears in the sequencing data of a study of T cell repertoires in cytomegalovirus infection. Using its own MiXCR run on the reads, TCRdb lists one record per CDR3 protein. Found here are about 150,000 distinct CDR3 sequences, 20% to 25% of them singletons; the top ten hold approximately 11%. Per germline, CDR1 LGHNA and CDR2 YSLEER. The CDR3 has 17 amino acids. Trimming shortened V by 0 bases and J by 1 base, and 16 bases separated the two germline ends. The sequenced material came from PBMCs. The TCR was taken from a human donor in good health (CMV status not recorded). Some clones in this sample may be carry-over from other donors' samples. This chain links TRBV4-3 with TRBJ2-7, with D possibly matching TRBD2 (6 bases). The CDR3 spells CASSQDGAGWVSYEQYF. CDR3 bases: TGCGCCAGCAGCCAAGATGGTGCGGGATGGGTTTCCTACGAGCAGTACTTC.